These 24 T cell receptor beta chains were sequenced from one sample in a study of CD8 T cells in Susac syndrome. With random hexamers, reverse transcription was performed on roughly 0.45 to 1 ug of RNA. MiXCR, applied by TCRdb to the immunoSEQ multiplex PCR reads, yields one record per CDR3 protein. The table lists some 200,000 distinct CDR3 sequences, approximately 96% of them singletons. The sample consisted of CD4+ T cells from PBMCs. These receptors were obtained from a human donor with Susac syndrome.

The chain uses TRBV29-1 and TRBJ1-1; possibly TRBD1 for D (6 bases). Trimming left V 7 bases short and J 1 base short, with 13 bases between. There are 13 residues in the CDR3. Per germline, CDR1 SQVTM and CDR2 ANQGSEA. CDR3 sequence (DNA): TGCAGCGACAGGGAAGATGGGAACACTGAAGCTTTCTTT. As protein: CSDREDGNTEAFF.

This clonotype showed up just once. The chain is built from TRBV29-1 and TRBJ2-5, with TRBD2 matching 7 bases. Germline loops: CDR1 SQVTM, CDR2 ANQGSEA. J gave up 5 bases and V 6 bases, and 9 bases lay outside the gene matches. There are 13 residues in the CDR3. The CDR3 bases are TGCAGCGTCCGTGCCGGGGGGTTGGAGACCCAGTACTTC. It specifies CSVRAGGLETQYF.

V gene TRBV12-3 or TRBV12-4 combines with J gene TRBJ2-7; a possible D gene is TRBD2 (5 bases). The CDR3 loop spans 13 amino acids. Deletions cut 5 bases from V and 3 bases from J, with 11 bases between. The CDR3 sequence: CASSRGLNYEQYF. Here the CDR3 DNA reads TGTGCCAGCAGTCGGGGTTTAAACTACGAGCAGTACTTC.

This clonotype appeared a single time. The chain combines TRBV12-3 or TRBV12-4 with TRBJ2-7, with D unresolved. Trimming removed 4 bases from V and 5 bases from J, with 12 bases in between. The CDR3 runs 13 residues. The CDR3 coding sequence is TGTGCCAGCAGTTCCGCGAGCCACCACGAGCAGTACTTC. Amino acids: CASSSASHHEQYF.

The chain couples TRBV20-1 to TRBJ1-2; 7 nucleotides match TRBD1. This CDR3 has 14 amino acids. CDR1 is DFQATT and CDR2 is SNEGSKA in the germline V gene (reference sequence). The V segment lost 4 bases and the J segment 4 bases; nucleotides outside the gene matches: 9. CDR3 sequence: CSATVDRVAYGYTF. Here the CDR3 DNA reads TGCAGTGCTACCGTCGACAGGGTAGCCTATGGCTACACCTTC.

The chain's CDR3 is CSVELGQGAGGYTF. Here the CDR3 DNA reads TGCAGCGTTGAGCTTGGCCAGGGGGCCGGAGGCTACACCTTC. This chain links TRBV29-1 with TRBJ1-2; 8 bases align to TRBD1. The junction had 11 bases not matched to a gene; V was cut back by 3 bases and J by 8 bases. CDR1 is SQVTM and CDR2 is ANQGSEA in the germline V gene. The CDR3 spans 14 residues.

V is TRBV6-6 and J is TRBJ1-1, with TRBD1 identical over 7 bases. The CDR3 has 11 residues. Germline CDR1 and CDR2: MNHNY and SVGAGI (reference sequence). Trimming cost V 5 bases and J 11 bases; bases outside gene matches: 5. This chain's CDR3 is CASSLDRAAFF. In DNA, the CDR3 is TGTGCCAGCAGTCTAGACAGGGCGGCTTTCTTT.

The chain uses TRBV11-2 and TRBJ2-1, with 9 nucleotides matching TRBD2. CDR1 and CDR2 (germline): SGHAT, FQNNGV. V was pared by 5 bases and J by 0 bases, with 8 bases of the junction left unmatched. The CDR3 has 17 amino acids. CDR3 loop: CASSLHSGGSSYNEQFF. In DNA form, the CDR3 reads TGTGCCAGCAGCCTCCATAGCGGGGGTAGCTCCTACAATGAGCAGTTCTTC.

The chain has TRBV12-3 or TRBV12-4 and TRBJ1-5; D is uncertain. Trimming removed 3 bases from V and 11 bases from J, with 14 bases in between. The CDR3 is 13 residues long. The CDR3 loop reads CASSLKGSESQHF. The CDR3, as DNA: TGTGCCAGCAGTTTGAAGGGCAGCGAATCCCAGCATTTT.

The chain couples TRBV11-2 to TRBJ2-1, with D perhaps TRBD1 (5 bases). V lost 3 bases to trimming and J lost 7 bases, with 10 bases between them. CDR1 SGHAT and CDR2 FQNNGV come from the germline V gene. The CDR3 has 13 residues. CDR3: CASSFPGMNEQFF. In nucleotides, the CDR3 is TGTGCCAGCAGCTTCCCAGGGATGAATGAGCAGTTCTTC. The complete variable domain, with remaining parts taken from reference TRBV11-2 and TRBJ2-1, reads EAGVAQSPRYKIIEKRQSVAFWCNPISGHATLYWYQQILGQGPKLLIQFQNNGVVDDSQLPKDRFSAERLKGVDSTLKIQPAKLEDSAVYLCASSFPGMNEQFFGPGTRLTVL.

The CDR3 protein is CAISELGAGGNSPLHF. Written as DNA, the CDR3 is TGTGCCATCAGTGAGCTGGGGGCGGGTGGAAATTCACCCCTCCACTTT. This chain uses TRBV10-3 with TRBJ1-6; maybe TRBD1 (6 bases). Per the germline V gene, CDR1 is ENHRY and CDR2 is SYGVKD. V was trimmed by 2 bases and J by 7 bases, leaving 15 bases between them. This CDR3 comprises 16 residues.

This sequence joins TRBV6-5 and TRBJ2-5; perhaps D is TRBD1 or TRBD2 (6 bases each). The CDR3 consists of 14 residues. The V gene's germline CDR1 is MNHEY and CDR2 SVGAGI. The ends were cut back, 4 bases at V and 2 bases at J, with 11 bases in the middle. The CDR3 coding sequence is TGTGCCAGCAGTTCGTTAGGGGGGCAAGAGACCCAGTACTTC. Its protein product is CASSSLGGQETQYF.

This sequence joins TRBV4-1 and TRBJ2-5, with 9 bases aligning to TRBD2. V was clipped by 2 bases and J by 1 base; unmatched bases: 5. Germline V CDR1 and CDR2: MGHRA, YSYEKL. The CDR3 covers 16 residues. The CDR3: CASSQIGGGGQETQYF. CDR3 nucleotides: TGCGCCAGCAGCCAAATCGGCGGGGGGGGCCAAGAGACCCAGTACTTC.

The gene calls are TRBV9 and TRBJ1-2; 8 bases are a match to TRBD1. Trimming removed 5 bases from V and 0 bases from J; junction bases left unmatched: 6. Germline V gene sequence: CDR1 SGDLS, CDR2 YYNGEE. The CDR3 extends over 15 amino acids. The CDR3 sequence: CASSLYRGTNYGYTF. Written as DNA, the CDR3 is TGTGCCAGCAGTTTATACAGGGGGACTAACTATGGCTACACCTTC.

V usage is TRBV29-1 and J usage is TRBJ1-2, with no clear D. The germline V gene has CDR1 SQVTM and CDR2 ANQGSEA. Trimming left V 7 bases short and J 4 bases short, with 13 bases between. This CDR3 is built from 12 residues. The CDR3 DNA is TGCAGCGCGGAGCGGGAGACCTATGGCTACACCTTC. Protein product: CSAERETYGYTF. Full variable domain (outside the CDR3, taken from reference TRBV29-1 and TRBJ1-2): SAVISQKPSRDICQRGTSLTIQCQVDSQVTMMFWYRQQPGQSLTLIATANQGSEATYESGFVIDKFPISRPNLTFSTLTVSNMSPEDSSIYLCSAERETYGYTFGSGTRLTVV.

The V call is TRBV29-1, the J call TRBJ1-1; perhaps TRBD1 as D (6 bases). V was shortened by 4 bases and J by 5 bases, with 14 bases between the two germline ends. The CDR3 has 13 amino acids. Germline lookup yields CDR1 SQVTM and CDR2 ANQGSEA. This chain's CDR3 is CSVAGPRGTEAFF. The CDR3 nucleotides are TGCAGCGTTGCTGGCCCCAGGGGAACTGAAGCTTTCTTT.

The chain recombines TRBV12-3 or TRBV12-4 with TRBJ1-5, with D maybe TRBD1 (6 bases). This CDR3 region has 13 residues. Trimming stripped 10 bases from V and 3 bases from J, with 13 bases between. The CDR3 protein is CATGDTPNQPQHF. The DNA of the CDR3 is TGTGCCACTGGGGACACCCCCAATCAGCCCCAGCATTTT.

CDR3 coding DNA: TGTGCCAGCAGTGAAGCGCGGGGGGGCACCGGGGAGCTGTTTTTT. Translated, it gives CASSEARGGTGELFF. The J gene is TRBJ2-2, the V gene TRBV2, with 9 bases aligning to TRBD2. CDR1 SNHLY and CDR2 FYNNEI come from the germline V gene. Losses at the gene ends were 0 bases for V and 4 bases for J; bases not matched to a gene: 0. The CDR3 totals 15 residues.

Only one count was recorded for this clonotype. This chain uses TRBV11-2 with TRBJ2-4; possibly TRBD2 for D (6 bases). The germline CDR1 and CDR2 sequences are SGHAT and FQNNGV. Trimming left V 6 bases short and J 15 bases short, with 21 bases between. This CDR3 is built from 13 residues. CDR3 in DNA: TGTGCCAGCAGTCCGATAGGAGGGTTGGTTGGGTACTTC. It specifies CASSPIGGLVGYF.

The chain links TRBV18 to TRBJ1-2, with D uncertain. The V gene lost 5 bases and the J gene lost 6 bases, with 13 bases spanning the gap. The CDR3 is 13 amino acids. Germline CDR1 and CDR2: KGHSH and LQKENI. CDR3: CASSTMMEDGYTF. The DNA of the CDR3 is TGTGCCAGCTCAACCATGATGGAGGATGGCTACACCTTC. Drawing the rest from reference TRBV18 and TRBJ1-2, the complete variable domain is NAGVMQNPRHLVRRRGQEARLRCSPMKGHSHVYWYRQLPEEGLKFMVYLQKENIIDESGMPKERFSAEFPKEGPSILRIQQVVRGDSAAYFCASSTMMEDGYTFGSGTRLTVV.

V gene TRBV28 combines with J gene TRBJ2-7; D possibly corresponds to TRBD1 (7 bases). Per the germline V gene, CDR1 is MDHEN and CDR2 is SYDVKM. Trimming left V 2 bases short and J 0 bases short, with 11 bases between. The CDR3 loop spans 15 amino acids. The CDR3 DNA is TGTGCCAGCAGTTTAGGAGGGGGCCTCTCCTACGAGCAGTACTTC. Amino acids: CASSLGGGLSYEQYF.

CDR3 residues: CASQQGPETDTQYF. CDR3 DNA sequence: TGTGCCAGCCAACAGGGGCCGGAGACAGATACGCAGTATTTT. This chain connects TRBV19 to TRBJ2-3; 7 bases are a match to TRBD1. This CDR3 has 14 residues. In germline, CDR1 is LNHDA, CDR2 SQIVND (reference sequence). V shed 9 bases and J 3 bases; nucleotides not matched to a gene: 9. The full variable domain, with the rest looked up from reference TRBV19 and TRBJ2-3, is DGGITQSPKYLFRKEGQNVTLSCEQNLNHDAMYWYRQDPGQGLRLIYYSQIVNDFQKGDIAEGYSVSREKKESFPLTVTSAQKNPTAFYLCASQQGPETDTQYFGPGTRLTVL.

J is TRBJ2-3 and V is TRBV6-5; 8 bases line up with TRBD1. Germline lookup yields CDR1 MNHEY and CDR2 SVGAGI. Trimming cost V 6 bases and J 2 bases; bases outside gene matches: 4. The CDR3 consists of 14 residues. CDR3 sequence: CASSQTGDTDTQYF. The CDR3 DNA sequence: TGTGCCAGCAGCCAGACAGGGGACACAGATACGCAGTATTTT.

The chain combines TRBV2 with TRBJ2-1, with D unresolved. V lost 7 bases to trimming and J lost 2 bases, with 9 bases between them. The CDR3 is 13 residues long. The germline V gene encodes CDR1 SNHLY and CDR2 FYNNEI. CDR3 coding DNA: TGTGCCAGCAATCTTGGACCCTACAATGAGCAGTTCTTC. Translated, it gives CASNLGPYNEQFF.